This T cell receptor beta chain was obtained from a study of T cell clones after liver transplantation (dated by TCRdb to between 2019 and 2020). Some background on the complete study: Samples were obtained from ITN030ST, a randomized trial in which withdrawal of immunosuppression was attempted within 2 years of liver transplantation. Donor-reactive T cell clones were identified by TCRbeta sequencing following a pre-transplant mixed lymphocyte reaction and were subsequently tracked in post-transplant blood. A cohort of 8 liver transplant recipients was studied, of whom 3 were classified as tolerant and 5 as non-tolerant. Blood samples were collected pre-transplant, then pre-randomization ahead of withdrawal, and finally post-randomization once withdrawal had either been completed or failed. To count as tolerant, a recipient had to stay completely off immunosuppression for at least one year without liver enzymes climbing beyond twice the upper limit of normal. Of the eight recipients, a few were HCV-positive, while the remaining recipients had been transplanted for non-autoimmune, non-viral indications. Until randomization at 12-24 months post-transplant, subjects were given standard immunosuppression, with no induction therapy. Third party-reactive TCRbeta sequences from pre-transplant MLRs were also identified as an antigen-independent comparator for donor-reactive sequences.

High-throughput TCRbeta CDR3 sequencing of frozen genomic DNA was performed by immunoSEQ, including PCR amplification, mapping, bias correction and internal controls. As for the original processing: Only productive rearrangements were retained, with each unique TCRbeta sequence defined by its CDR3 nucleotide sequence together with its V and J gene. For classification of a sequence as donor-reactive, at least 5-fold expansion in CFSE-low cells relative to unstimulated pre-transplant cells and a frequency of at least 0.01% were required. Minimum frequency thresholds were set for each subject based on the unstimulated sample with the lowest template count, ensuring at least 90% detection power. Jensen-Shannon divergence between the top 1000 TCRbeta sequences post-transplant and pre-transplant was used to measure repertoire turnover. Two-sided Fisher's exact tests were used to test for changes in the detection of donor-reactive sequences. TCRdb took over this immuneACCESS table, retaining in-frame rearrangements with V and J assigned. Such tables are incomplete; in checked studies, under half of the missing clones stem from an unresolved V gene, and the remainder is unexplained. V and J calls and clone size follow that table, whereas D and trimming were derived from the DNA. The sample table shows more than 75,000 clones, and about 82% are seen once. Approximately 0.43% of the sample belongs to the ten largest clones.

As to this clone: Its antigen has not been determined. No much larger clone is present one base from it, and per-base qualities are unavailable.

Trimming takes 4 bases from V and 5 bases from J, and the germline ends sit 21 bases apart. The CDR3 contains 16 residues, cysteine and phenylalanine counted. The retained sequence is limited to the CDR3, 48 bases, with the frame set at the first base. CDR1 SGHRS and CDR2 YFSETQ were looked up in the germline V gene. Thawed unstimulated PBMCs were stained for CD3, CD4 and CD8 and FACS-sorted into CD3+CD4+ and CD3+CD8+ populations. Randomization to immunosuppression withdrawal applied to every one of the 8 studied subjects. The Qiagen DNeasy Blood and Tissue Kit was used to isolate genomic DNA. The paper's findings and limits, for the study overall: The conclusions were considered preliminary, being limited by small, heterogeneous patient numbers and non-standardized post-transplant time points. Circulating donor-reactive CD4 TCRbeta sequences fell significantly post-transplant in 5 of 8 subjects, irrespective of tolerance or HCV status. Since no allograft tissue specimens were available, donor-reactive T cells may have migrated into the graft instead of being deleted. After accounting for repertoire turnover, donor-reactive detection was significantly reduced in 7 of 8 subjects for CD4 and 8 of 8 for CD8. In two subjects, low numbers of available donor cells limited the measurable donor-reactive repertoire. A greater decline was seen for donor-reactive sequences than for third party-reactive sequences, suggesting partial antigen-specific deletion unrelated to withdrawal success.

Sample: CD4+ T cells from blood, taken 45 to 46 months after liver transplant. This receptor chain uses TRBV5-1 and TRBJ2-5, with the D segment identity uncertain. The receptor was isolated from a human patient who received a liver transplant. After a transplant, the graft donor may have provided part of the T cells. CDR3 reads: CASSQSAAPSLETQYF. The DNA sequence reads TGCGCCAGCAGCCAGTCTGCCGCACCCTCCTTGGAGACCCAGTACTTC.